This TCR beta chain was captured by sequencing in a study of cytotoxic CD8 clonotypes in ibrutinib-treated CLL. Overall study context: Over 10 relapsed/refractory, 15 treatment-naive; around 18 IGHV unmutated. Whole-study findings and limits: Age-matched healthy donor levels were exceeded by baseline clonality, which tracked circulating CD8+ T-cell counts.

The intended depth for sequencing was 1 in 200,000 to 1 in 1 million T cells. The assay was immunoSEQ multiplex PCR, and TCRdb's table has in-frame clones only and misses some. In the table there are around 140,000 clones, around 84% of which are singletons. A remark on this clone: The antigen is not known.

This CDR3 region has 16 residues. In germline, CDR1 is MDHEN, CDR2 SYDVKM. V was pared by 6 bases and J by 2 bases, with 7 bases of the junction left unmatched. The rearrangement joins TRBV28 to TRBJ2-3, with 11 positions matching TRBD2. The clonotype comes from a human donor with chronic lymphocytic leukemia. The sample here was PBMCs, taken after 36 months of ibrutinib treatment. The CDR3: CASSPRLAGYTDTQYF. The CDR3 DNA follows: TGTGCCAGCAGCCCTAGACTAGCGGGGTACACAGATACGCAGTATTTT.